The 15 T cell receptor beta chains listed next were all sequenced from one sample in a study of CXCR3-negative and CXCR3-positive naive CD8 T cells. 5' RACE that incorporated UMI labels was used to prepare the TRB cDNA libraries. For each CDR3 protein, TCRdb gives one entry from its re-call of the 5' RACE reads, without DNA. The listing records about 8,000 distinct CDR3 sequences. The sample taken for sequencing was naive CXCR3- CD8+ T cells from blood. As for subset: CD45RO-CCR7+CD27+CD95- naive CD8+ T cells lacking CXCR3 (TNR3-). The receptors here all came from a human donor in good health. Some clones in this sample may be carry-over from other donors' samples.

The chain links TRBV28 to TRBJ2-7; the TRBD1 assignment by TCRdb is unverifiable without DNA. Germline V gene data show CDR1 as MDHEN and CDR2 as SYDVKM. CDR3 size: 14 residues. The CDR3 here is CASRPGGNPGEQYF.

This chain joins TRBV20-1 and TRBJ2-7. Germline V gene sequence: CDR1 DFQATT, CDR2 SNEGSKA (reference sequence). The CDR3 consists of 15 residues. CDR3 protein: CSARDPLLSRNEQYF.

The chain uses TRBV4-1 and TRBJ2-3; TCRdb picks TRBD1, but there is no DNA to check that call. Germline CDR1 MGHRA, CDR2 YSYEKL. This CDR3 has 18 residues. The CDR3 reads CASSPTGTPSTHRDTQYF.

Frequency places this clonotype as medium-sized. The V and J genes are TRBV5-6 and TRBJ1-5; TCRdb gives TRBD1 as the D gene, but with no DNA this cannot be confirmed. Germline V gene sequence: CDR1 SGHDT, CDR2 YYEEEE. The CDR3 is 14 amino acids. The CDR3: CASSSGQGGQPQHF.

The gene calls are TRBV5-1 and TRBJ2-1; the D call from TCRdb, TRBD2, cannot be confirmed without DNA. This CDR3 has 13 amino acids. Per the germline V gene, CDR1 is SGHRS and CDR2 is YFSETQ. CDR3 region: CASSPGLNNEQFF.

This clonotype registers medium-sized by frequency. The chain links TRBV5-1 to TRBJ2-7. The CDR3 consists of 14 residues. Germline V CDR1 and CDR2: SGHRS, YFSETQ. The CDR3 loop reads CASSFEGGSYEQYF. Together with reference TRBV5-1 and TRBJ2-7, the CDR3 gives the full variable domain: KAGVTQTPRYLIKTRGQQVTLSCSPISGHRSVSWYQQTPGQGLQFLFEYFSETQRNKGNFPGRFSGRQFSNSRSEMNVSTLELGDSALYLCASSFEGGSYEQYFGPGTRLTVT.

This clonotype counts as medium-sized by frequency. This chain links TRBV29-1 with TRBJ2-1; TCRdb selects TRBD2, and the lack of DNA leaves this call unchecked. The CDR3 sequence is 14 residues long. CDR1 is SQVTM and CDR2 is ANQGSEA in the germline V gene. The CDR3 loop is CSGHGTRGNNEQFF.

This rearrangement joins TRBV28 to TRBJ2-7; the TCRdb call, TRBD2, lacks DNA for checking. The germline V gene has CDR1 MDHEN and CDR2 SYDVKM. CDR3 length: 14 residues. The CDR3 sequence: CAVRAGPSASEQYF.

The J gene is TRBJ2-5, the V gene TRBV15; with no DNA, the TCRdb D assignment of TRBD1 cannot be verified. CDR1 and CDR2 from the germline V gene are LNHNV and YYDKDF (reference sequence). The length of the CDR3 is 14 residues. The CDR3 region is CATSRESGEETQYF.

The chain couples TRBV20-1 to TRBJ1-6. There are 17 residues in the CDR3. Germline V CDR1 and CDR2: DFQATT, SNEGSKA (reference sequence). The CDR3 is CSARDSSRSSYNSPLHF.

The chain combines TRBV9 with TRBJ1-2; absent DNA, TCRdb's TRBD1 call cannot be checked. The V gene's germline CDR1 is SGDLS and CDR2 YYNGEE. The CDR3 has 16 amino acids. The CDR3 loop is CASSVGRDSPNYGYTF.

This chain joins TRBV20-1 and TRBJ1-5; the D call of TRBD1 rests on TCRdb alone, since no DNA is present to check it. Germline V CDR1 and CDR2: DFQATT, SNEGSKA (reference sequence). The CDR3 runs 14 residues. CDR3 region: CSARTVYSNQPQHF.

The V and J genes are TRBV11-2 and TRBJ2-5; no DNA is available, so the TRBD1 call from TCRdb remains unchecked. CDR1 is SGHAT and CDR2 is FQNNGV in the germline V gene. The CDR3 is 14 residues long. CDR3 amino acids: CASSLTGIQETQYF.

CDR3 sequence reads: CAISESRTLAGETQYF. V gene TRBV10-3 combines with J gene TRBJ2-5; TCRdb designates TRBD2, a call that cannot be tested without DNA. The CDR3 runs to 16 residues. CDR1 and CDR2 from the germline V gene are ENHRY and SYGVKD.

The chain links TRBV4-2 to TRBJ2-7. Germline CDR1 reads LGHNA; CDR2 reads YNFKEQ. CDR3 length: 15 amino acids. CDR3: CASSQDLVGAYEQYF.